This TCR beta chain came from a study of blood T cell repertoires in COVID-19. TCRdb keeps only in-frame clones here, not all; method: immunoSEQ multiplex PCR. This sample has around 140,000 clones, with around 85% found just once. The CDR3 sequence is 14 residues long. Germline V gene sequence: CDR1 SEHNR, CDR2 FQNEAQ (reference sequence). V gave up 5 bases and J gave up 6 bases; unmatched junction bases: 6. The sequenced sample consisted of peripheral blood. The chain combines TRBV7-9 with TRBJ1-1, with TRBD1 matching over 10 bases. This clonotype originated in an elderly woman with acute or convalescent COVID-19. CDR3 DNA: TGTGCCAGCAGCCCCGGGACAGGGGCTGCTGAAGCTTTCTTT. Protein product: CASSPGTGAAEAFF.